This T cell receptor (beta chain) comes out of a study of T-cell memory formation after mild COVID-19. Study at large: Largely donor-specific sequence clusters came from a couple of donors.

TCRdb itself ran the 5' RACE reads through MiXCR, one entry per CDR3 protein. Among 290,000 or so distinct CDR3 sequences listed, 15% to 20% were seen once. Broader study findings: A second wave expanding day 15 to 37 was CD4+-biased; contracting clones were balanced.

This CDR3 is built from 17 residues. The germline CDR1 and CDR2 sequences are SGHRS and YFSETQ. V dropped 0 bases and J dropped 2; count of bases not matched to a gene: 6. Notes on this clonotype: Its specificity is not known.

Sequencing used PBMCs or a T cell subset sorted from them (not recorded which). The TCR sequence derives from a man younger than 35 who had mild COVID-19 (a few samples of this study predate the infection). Cell type and time point are not known. The chain couples TRBV5-1 to TRBJ2-3; 10 nucleotides align to TRBD2. In DNA, the CDR3 is TGCGCCAGCAGCTTGGGGCTAGCGGGGGCCTCCACAGATACGCAGTATTTT. Protein sequence: CASSLGLAGASTDTQYF.